This record looks at one T cell receptor (beta chain) sequence and its context. From the germline J gene comes the end of the CDR3, since the read stops 3 residues before it. Data came from immunoSEQ multiplex PCR; TCRdb stores just in-frame clones and leaves some out. This table lists roughly 37,000 clones. The data stem from a study of T cells in women clearing cervical HPV infection. This CDR3 is built from 17 residues. The germline CDR1 and CDR2 sequences are LNHDA and SQIVND (reference sequence). The gene calls are TRBV19 and TRBJ1-2; no definite D call. The TCR originated in a woman between 18 and 75 years old with a cervical HPV16 infection that either progressed to CIN3+ or cleared (not recorded which). Sequencing was done on a sample of blood buffy coat. The CDR3 bases that were read are TGTGCCAGTAGTATAGATCTAGCTAGCGTGATGTACAATGAC. Protein: CASSIDLASVMYND. The full CDR3 sequence reads CASSIDLASVMYNDYTF.